This is a list of T cell receptor beta chains from one sample in a study of blood T cell repertoires in COVID-19. Sequencing used immunoSEQ multiplex PCR; TCRdb keeps in-frame clones, though not all of them. The sample lists under 450,000 clones; around 88% were seen once. The material sequenced was peripheral blood. The receptor set was obtained from an older woman with COVID-19, enrolled during active disease. Each CDR3 is given with its conserved first and last residue. D genes are given only for firm matches. Only part of the rows carry a size: once, few, many, or a class if the clone is expanded.

once	TRBV30	TRBJ2-7	.	CAWSGSGGHEQYF	TGTGCCTGGAGTGGAAGTGGGGGCCACGAGCAGTACTTC
once	TRBV7-2	TRBJ1-1	.	CASSSLGSNTEAFF	TGTGCCAGCAGCTCCCTAGGCAGCAACACTGAAGCTTTCTTT
.	TRBV4-2	TRBJ2-5	TRBD2	CASTLAGGPVETQYF	TGTGCCAGCACTTTAGCGGGGGGGCCCGTTGAGACCCAGTACTTC
.	TRBV16	TRBJ1-2	TRBD1	CASGPGQGDYGYTF	TGTGCCAGCGGACCGGGACAGGGGGACTATGGCTACACCTTC
.	TRBV6-5	TRBJ1-2	.	CATAARDSHPGYTF	TGTGCCACAGCGGCCCGGGACTCCCACCCTGGCTACACCTTC
.	TRBV5-1	TRBJ1-1	.	CASSLDPDMNTEAFF	TGCGCCAGCAGCTTGGATCCAGACATGAACACTGAAGCTTTCTTT
.	TRBV19	TRBJ2-3	.	CASSPSAGRDTQYF	TGTGCCAGTAGTCCCTCGGCAGGGCGGGATACGCAGTATTTT
.	TRBV2	TRBJ2-7	.	CASSGRGEQYF	TGTGCCAGCAGTGGAAGAGGGGAGCAGTACTTC
.	TRBV18	TRBJ1-6	TRBD1	CASSLRQGTHNSPLHF	TGTGCCAGCTCCCTTCGACAGGGAACCCATAATTCACCCCTCCACTTT
.	TRBV9	TRBJ2-3	.	CASSVELGGGADTQYF	TGTGCCAGCAGCGTAGAGCTGGGGGGTGGCGCAGATACGCAGTATTTT
.	TRBV6-1	TRBJ2-7	.	CASSDPASSYEQYF	TGTGCCAGCAGTGACCCAGCGAGCTCCTACGAGCAGTACTTC
.	TRBV7-3	TRBJ1-2	TRBD1	CASSLNPGTVTYGYTF	TGTGCCAGCAGCTTAAACCCCGGGACAGTCACTTATGGCTACACCTTC
.	TRBV2	TRBJ1-4	.	CASSEADPRGGEKLFF	TGTGCCAGCAGTGAAGCGGACCCCCGGGGAGGGGAAAAACTGTTTTTT
.	TRBV11-2	TRBJ2-7	.	CASSLGGSSTRYEQYF	TGTGCCAGCAGCTTAGGAGGCAGCTCCACACGATACGAGCAGTACTTC
.	TRBV7-2	TRBJ2-7	TRBD2	CASSYQPFAGGASYEQYF	TGTGCCAGCAGCTACCAACCCTTCGCGGGAGGGGCCTCCTACGAGCAGTACTTC
.	TRBV4-1	TRBJ1-1	.	CASSPGGGRSDTEAFF	TGCGCCAGCAGCCCGGGCGGGGGGCGATCGGACACTGAAGCTTTCTTT
.	TRBV11-2	TRBJ2-1	.	CASSLSLSSVSYNEQFF	TGTGCCAGCAGCTTAAGTTTGAGCTCGGTCTCCTACAATGAGCAGTTCTTC
.	TRBV7-9	TRBJ2-7	TRBD2	CASSLPGTIDYEQYF	TGTGCCAGCAGCTTACCCGGGACTATCGACTACGAGCAGTACTTC
.	TRBV19	TRBJ1-2	TRBD1	CASWGEGAYGYTF	TGTGCCAGCTGGGGTGAGGGGGCTTACGGCTACACCTTC
.	TRBV3-1/TRBV3-2	TRBJ2-7	TRBD1	CASSPQGALDEQYF	TGTGCCAGCAGCCCACAGGGGGCCTTGGACGAGCAGTACTTC
once	TRBV11-2	TRBJ2-3	TRBD2	CASSLLAGGLRDTQYF	TGTGCCAGCAGCTTACTAGCGGGGGGGCTTAGAGATACGCAGTATTTT
.	TRBV2	TRBJ1-6	TRBD1	CASSLDRVGNSPLHF	TGTGCCAGCAGCCTTGACAGGGTTGGTAATTCACCCCTCCACTTT
.	TRBV9	TRBJ2-7	TRBD1	CASSTEGTVYEQYF	TGTGCCAGCAGTACAGAGGGGACAGTCTACGAGCAGTACTTC
.	TRBV27	TRBJ2-1	TRBD2	CASSEIGLADYNEQFF	TGTGCCAGCAGTGAAATAGGACTAGCGGACTACAATGAGCAGTTCTTC
.	TRBV19	TRBJ1-4	.	CASSNQGVLRLFF	TGTGCCAGTAGTAATCAGGGCGTCTTGCGACTGTTTTTT
few	TRBV5-4	TRBJ1-2	TRBD1	CASSMTGDYGYTF	TGTGCCAGCAGCATGACAGGGGACTATGGCTACACCTTC
once	TRBV5-4	TRBJ1-1	.	CASQGSWGTEAFF	TGTGCCAGCCAAGGGAGCTGGGGCACTGAAGCTTTCTTT
.	TRBV6-5	TRBJ1-5	TRBD1	CASSRGTAFNQPQHF	TGTGCCAGCAGTAGGGGGACAGCATTCAATCAGCCCCAGCATTTT
.	TRBV6-5	TRBJ2-7	TRBD2	CASSYSIAGAYEQYF	TGTGCCAGCAGTTACTCTATAGCGGGGGCCTACGAGCAGTACTTC
few	TRBV27	TRBJ2-1	TRBD1	CASSLRDRYNEQFF	TGTGCCAGCAGTTTACGGGACAGGTACAATGAGCAGTTCTTC